This TCR beta chain is drawn from a study of blood T cells in healthy people across ages. V was pared by 4 bases and J by 4 bases, with 23 bases between. CDR3 size: 17 residues. Germline assignment: CDR1 DFQATT and CDR2 SNEGSKA (reference sequence). Combining a sample-barcoded 5' primer with a J-beta primer mix, a second PCR ran for 7 to 11 cycles. TCRdb independently ran MiXCR on the 5' RACE reads; one entry per CDR3 protein. The table shows fewer than 750,000 distinct CDR3 sequences, with roughly 48% occurring only once. The rearrangement joins TRBV20-1 to TRBJ2-1; tentatively, D is TRBD1 or TRBD2 (7 bases each). This TCR derives from a man older than 75 in good health. The sample comprised blood. This CDR3 reads CSATSINRGGAYNEQFF. In DNA, the CDR3 is TGCAGTGCTACAAGTATTAACAGGGGAGGGGCTTACAATGAGCAGTTCTTC.